This T cell receptor (beta chain) was identified in a study of OX40 agonist ivuxolimab in advanced cancers. Across the study: Three patients, one with hepatocellular carcinoma and two with cutaneous melanoma, responded partially.

V was cut by 8 bases and J by 4 bases, with 8 bases left in between. The CDR3 has 11 amino acids. The germline gives CDR1 MGHDK, CDR2 SYGVNS. Method: immunoSEQ multiplex PCR; TCRdb's copy keeps in-frame clones and lacks some. The sample has about 46,000 clones; 75% to 95% are singletons. This rearrangement joins TRBV25-1 to TRBJ1-1; D may be TRBD1 (5 bases). The sample consisted of CD4+ or CD8+ T cells sorted from blood, taken in a trial of the OX40 agonist ivuxolimab. This sequence originates from an adult with an advanced solid tumor such as melanoma, head and neck, liver or kidney cancer. DNA for the CDR3: TGTGCCAGCGGAGGGGTCACTGAAGCTTTCTTT. Encoded protein: CASGGVTEAFF. The complete variable domain, with remaining parts taken from reference TRBV25-1 and TRBJ1-1, reads EADIYQTPRYLVIGTGKKITLECSQTMGHDKMYWYQQDPGMELHLIHYSYGVNSTEKGDLSSESTVSRIRTEHFPLTLESARPSHTSQYLCASGGVTEAFFGQGTRLTVV.